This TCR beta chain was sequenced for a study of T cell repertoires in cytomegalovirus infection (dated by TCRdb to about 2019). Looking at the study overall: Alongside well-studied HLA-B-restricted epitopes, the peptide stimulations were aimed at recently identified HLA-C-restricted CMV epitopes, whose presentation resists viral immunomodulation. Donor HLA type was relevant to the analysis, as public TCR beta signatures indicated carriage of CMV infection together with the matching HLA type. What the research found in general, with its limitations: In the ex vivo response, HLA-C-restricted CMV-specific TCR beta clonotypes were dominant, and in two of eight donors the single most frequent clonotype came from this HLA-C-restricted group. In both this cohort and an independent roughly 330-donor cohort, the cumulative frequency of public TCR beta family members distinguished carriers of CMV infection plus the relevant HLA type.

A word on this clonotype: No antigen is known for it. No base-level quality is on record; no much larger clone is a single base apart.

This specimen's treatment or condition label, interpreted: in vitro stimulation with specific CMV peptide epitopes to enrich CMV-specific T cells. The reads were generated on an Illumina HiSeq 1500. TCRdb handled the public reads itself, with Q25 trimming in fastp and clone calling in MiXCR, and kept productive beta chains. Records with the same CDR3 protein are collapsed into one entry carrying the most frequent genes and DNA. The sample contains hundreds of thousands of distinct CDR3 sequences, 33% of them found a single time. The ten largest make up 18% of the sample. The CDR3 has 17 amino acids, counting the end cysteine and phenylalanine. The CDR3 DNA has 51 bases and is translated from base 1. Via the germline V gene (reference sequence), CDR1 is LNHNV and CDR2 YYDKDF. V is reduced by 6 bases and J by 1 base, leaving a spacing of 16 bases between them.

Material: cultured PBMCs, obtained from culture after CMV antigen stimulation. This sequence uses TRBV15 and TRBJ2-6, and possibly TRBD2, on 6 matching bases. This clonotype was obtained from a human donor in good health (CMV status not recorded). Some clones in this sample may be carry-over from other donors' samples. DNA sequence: TGTGCCACCAGAAGGGACTTTCTAGGGTCTGGGGCCAACGTCCTGACTTTC. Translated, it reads CATRRDFLGSGANVLTF.